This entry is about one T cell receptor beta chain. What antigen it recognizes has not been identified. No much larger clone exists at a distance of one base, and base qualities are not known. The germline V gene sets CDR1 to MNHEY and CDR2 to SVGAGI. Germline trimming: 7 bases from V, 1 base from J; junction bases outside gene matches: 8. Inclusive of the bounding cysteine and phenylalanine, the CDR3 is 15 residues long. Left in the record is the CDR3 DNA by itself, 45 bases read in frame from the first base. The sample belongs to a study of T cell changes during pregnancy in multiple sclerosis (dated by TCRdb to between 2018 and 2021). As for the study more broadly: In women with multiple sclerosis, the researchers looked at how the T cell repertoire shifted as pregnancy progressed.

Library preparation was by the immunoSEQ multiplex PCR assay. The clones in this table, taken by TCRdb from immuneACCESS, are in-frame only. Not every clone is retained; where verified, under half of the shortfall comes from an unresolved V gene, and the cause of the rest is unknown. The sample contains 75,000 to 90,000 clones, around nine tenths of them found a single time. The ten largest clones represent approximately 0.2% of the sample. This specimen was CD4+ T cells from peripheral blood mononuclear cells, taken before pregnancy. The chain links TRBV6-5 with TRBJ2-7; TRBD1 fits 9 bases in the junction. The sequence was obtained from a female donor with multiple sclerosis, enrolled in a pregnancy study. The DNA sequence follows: TGTGCCAGCAAAACCTTACAGGGGGCGTCCTACGAGCAGTACTTC. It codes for CASKTLQGASYEQYF.